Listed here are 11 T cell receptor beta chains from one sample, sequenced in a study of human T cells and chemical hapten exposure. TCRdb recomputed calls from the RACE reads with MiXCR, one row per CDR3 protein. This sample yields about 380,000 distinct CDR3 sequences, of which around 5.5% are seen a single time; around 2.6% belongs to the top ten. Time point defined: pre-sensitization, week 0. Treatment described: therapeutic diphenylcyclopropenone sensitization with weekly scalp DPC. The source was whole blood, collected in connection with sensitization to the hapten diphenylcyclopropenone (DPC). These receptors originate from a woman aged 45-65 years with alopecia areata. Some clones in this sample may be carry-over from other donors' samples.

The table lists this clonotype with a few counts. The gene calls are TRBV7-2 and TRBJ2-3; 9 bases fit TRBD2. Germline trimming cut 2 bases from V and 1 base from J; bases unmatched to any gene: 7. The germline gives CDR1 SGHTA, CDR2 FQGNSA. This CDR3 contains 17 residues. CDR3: CASSLTPAGGGTDTQYF. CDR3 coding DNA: TGTGCCAGCAGCTTAACCCCAGCGGGGGGAGGCACAGATACGCAGTATTTT.

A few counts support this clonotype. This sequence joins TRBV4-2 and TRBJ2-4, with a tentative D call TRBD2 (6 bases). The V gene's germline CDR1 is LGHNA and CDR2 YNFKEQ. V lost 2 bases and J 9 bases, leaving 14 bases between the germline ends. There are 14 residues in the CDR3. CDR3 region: CASSQRSVEGIQYF. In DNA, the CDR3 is TGTGCCAGCAGCCAAAGGTCGGTGGAGGGCATTCAGTACTTC.

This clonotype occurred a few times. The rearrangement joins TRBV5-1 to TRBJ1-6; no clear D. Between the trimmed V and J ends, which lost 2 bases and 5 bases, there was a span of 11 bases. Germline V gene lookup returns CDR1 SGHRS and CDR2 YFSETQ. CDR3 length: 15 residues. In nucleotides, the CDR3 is TGCGCCAGCAGCTTAGATGGACCGCATAATTCACCCCTCCACTTT. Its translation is CASSLDGPHNSPLHF.

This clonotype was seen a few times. Written as DNA, the CDR3 is TGCAGCGGGAGAGAGGTGATCACTGAAGCTTTCTTT. Translation: CSGREVITEAFF. This sequence joins TRBV29-1 and TRBJ1-1, with D uncertain. Germline V gene lookup returns CDR1 SQVTM and CDR2 ANQGSEA. The germline V and J ends were trimmed by 7 bases and 4 bases, with 13 bases remaining between them. This CDR3 comprises 12 residues.

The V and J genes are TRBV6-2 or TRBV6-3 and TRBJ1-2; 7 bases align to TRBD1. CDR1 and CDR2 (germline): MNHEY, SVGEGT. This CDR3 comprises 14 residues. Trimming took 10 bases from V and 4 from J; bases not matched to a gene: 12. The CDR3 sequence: CATKPGQRSYGYTF. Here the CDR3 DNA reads TGTGCCACCAAACCGGGACAGAGAAGCTATGGCTACACCTTC.

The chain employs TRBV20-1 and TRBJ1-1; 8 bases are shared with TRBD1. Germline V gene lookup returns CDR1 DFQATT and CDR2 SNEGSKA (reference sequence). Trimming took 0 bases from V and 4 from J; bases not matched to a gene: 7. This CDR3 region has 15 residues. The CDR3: CSARERTGRPTEAFF. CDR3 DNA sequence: TGCAGTGCTAGAGAGCGGACAGGGCGTCCCACTGAAGCTTTCTTT.

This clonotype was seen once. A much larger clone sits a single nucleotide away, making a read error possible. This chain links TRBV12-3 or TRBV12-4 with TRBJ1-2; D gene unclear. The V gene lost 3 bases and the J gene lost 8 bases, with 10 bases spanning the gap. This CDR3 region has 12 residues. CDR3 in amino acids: CASSFPPGGYTF. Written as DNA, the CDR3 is TGTGCCAGCAGTTTCCCCCCGGGAGGCTACACCTTC.

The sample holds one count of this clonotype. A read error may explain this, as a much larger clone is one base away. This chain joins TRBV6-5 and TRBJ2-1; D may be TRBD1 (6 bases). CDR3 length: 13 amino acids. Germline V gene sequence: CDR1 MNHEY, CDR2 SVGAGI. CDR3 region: CASQGQSYNVQFF. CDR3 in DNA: TGTGCCAGCCAAGGACAGTCCTACAATGTGCAGTTCTTC.

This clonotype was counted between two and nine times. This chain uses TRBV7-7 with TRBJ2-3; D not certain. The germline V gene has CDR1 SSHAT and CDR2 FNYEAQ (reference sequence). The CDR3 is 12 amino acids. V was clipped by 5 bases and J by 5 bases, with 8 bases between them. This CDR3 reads CASSNSGDTQYF. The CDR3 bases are TGTGCCAGCAGCAATTCCGGAGATACGCAGTATTTT. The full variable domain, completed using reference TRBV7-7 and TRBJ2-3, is GAGVSQSPRYKVTKRGQDVTLRCDPISSHATLYWYQQALGQGPEFLTYFNYEAQPDKSGLPSDRFSAERPEGSISTLTIQRTEQRDSAMYRCASSNSGDTQYFGPGTRLTVL.

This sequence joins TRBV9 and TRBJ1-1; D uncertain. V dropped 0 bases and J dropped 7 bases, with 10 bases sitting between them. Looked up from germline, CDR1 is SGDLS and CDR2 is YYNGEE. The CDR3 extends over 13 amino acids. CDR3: CASSVAAVGEAFF. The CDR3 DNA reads TGTGCCAGCAGCGTAGCCGCTGTGGGTGAAGCTTTCTTT.

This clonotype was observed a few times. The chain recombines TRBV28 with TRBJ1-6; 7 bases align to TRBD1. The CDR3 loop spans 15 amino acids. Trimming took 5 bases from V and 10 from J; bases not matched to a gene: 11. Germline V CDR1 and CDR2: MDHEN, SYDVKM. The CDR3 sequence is CASSPRDSTRSPLHF. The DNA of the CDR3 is TGTGCCAGCAGTCCTCGGGACAGTACGAGATCACCCCTCCACTTT.